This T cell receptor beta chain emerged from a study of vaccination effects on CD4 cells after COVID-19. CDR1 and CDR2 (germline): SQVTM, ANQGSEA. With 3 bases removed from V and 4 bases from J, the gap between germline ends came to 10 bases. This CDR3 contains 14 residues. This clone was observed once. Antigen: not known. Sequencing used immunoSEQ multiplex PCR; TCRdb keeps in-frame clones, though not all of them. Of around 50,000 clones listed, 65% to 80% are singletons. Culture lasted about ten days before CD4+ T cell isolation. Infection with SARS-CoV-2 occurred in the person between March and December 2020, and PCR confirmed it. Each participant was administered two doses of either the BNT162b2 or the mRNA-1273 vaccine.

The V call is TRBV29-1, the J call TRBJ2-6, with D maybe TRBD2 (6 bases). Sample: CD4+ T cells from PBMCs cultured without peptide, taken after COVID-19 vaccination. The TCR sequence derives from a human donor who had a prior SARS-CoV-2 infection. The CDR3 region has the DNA TGCAGCGTTGAGGGGGGAACAGGGGCCAACGTCCTGACTTTC. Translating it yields CSVEGGTGANVLTF. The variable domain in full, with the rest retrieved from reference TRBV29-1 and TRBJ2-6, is SAVISQKPSRDICQRGTSLTIQCQVDSQVTMMFWYRQQPGQSLTLIATANQGSEATYESGFVIDKFPISRPNLTFSTLTVSNMSPEDSSIYLCSVEGGTGANVLTFGAGSRLTVL.